The present entry profiles one T cell receptor beta chain with its context. Its antigen is currently unknown. The data are from a study of CD4+ T cells in melanoma. General study findings and limits: CD8+ T cell, macrophage and B cell function reportedly correlated with neoantigen-specific CD4+ T cells. Neoantigen-specific CD4+ T cells in melanoma reportedly had diverse differentiation states.

Trimming at V came to 4 bases and at J to 1 base, leaving 9 bases not matched to a gene. Per the germline V gene, CDR1 is SGHTS and CDR2 is YDEGEE. CDR3 size: 16 residues. Some clones are missing from TCRdb's copy, which holds only in-frame ones; the method was immunoSEQ multiplex PCR. The sample holds about 140,000 clones, 85% to 95% seen once. The J gene is TRBJ1-1, the V gene TRBV5-8; 8 bases map to TRBD1. This receptor was identified in a human donor with melanoma. This chain's CDR3 is CASSRLDRVANTEAFF. CDR3 nucleotides: TGTGCCAGCAGCCGACTGGACAGGGTAGCGAACACTGAAGCTTTCTTT. Complete variable domain (other parts from reference TRBV5-8 and TRBJ1-1): EAGVTQSPTHLIKTRGQQATLRCSPISGHTSVYWYQQALGLGLQFLLWYDEGEERNRGNFPPRFSGRQFPNYSSELNVNALELEDSALYLCASSRLDRVANTEAFFGQGTRLTVV.